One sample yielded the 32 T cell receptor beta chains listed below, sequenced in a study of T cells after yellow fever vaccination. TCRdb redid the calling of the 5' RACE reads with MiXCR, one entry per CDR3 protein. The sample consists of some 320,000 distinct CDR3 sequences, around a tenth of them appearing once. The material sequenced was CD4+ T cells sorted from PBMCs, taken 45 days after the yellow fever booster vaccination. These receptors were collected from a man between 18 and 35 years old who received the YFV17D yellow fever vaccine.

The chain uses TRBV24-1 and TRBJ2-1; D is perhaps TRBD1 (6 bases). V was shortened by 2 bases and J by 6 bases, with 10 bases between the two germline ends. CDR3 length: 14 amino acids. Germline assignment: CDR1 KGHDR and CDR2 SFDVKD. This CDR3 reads CATSDSDRLNEQFF. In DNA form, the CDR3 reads TGTGCCACCAGTGATTCGGACAGACTCAATGAGCAGTTCTTC.

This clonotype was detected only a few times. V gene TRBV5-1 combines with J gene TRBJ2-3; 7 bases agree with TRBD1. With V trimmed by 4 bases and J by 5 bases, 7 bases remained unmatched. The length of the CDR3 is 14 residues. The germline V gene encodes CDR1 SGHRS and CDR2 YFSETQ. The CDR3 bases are TGCGCCAGCAGCCCCTCCTGGACAGGAGATACGCAGTATTTT. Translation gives CASSPSWTGDTQYF.

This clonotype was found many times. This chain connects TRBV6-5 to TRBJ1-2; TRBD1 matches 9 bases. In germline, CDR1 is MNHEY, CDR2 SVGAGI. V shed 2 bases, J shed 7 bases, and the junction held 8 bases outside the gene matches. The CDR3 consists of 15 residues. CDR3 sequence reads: CASSYGAQGAIGYTF. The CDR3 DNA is TGTGCCAGCAGTTACGGAGCACAGGGGGCAATTGGCTACACCTTC.

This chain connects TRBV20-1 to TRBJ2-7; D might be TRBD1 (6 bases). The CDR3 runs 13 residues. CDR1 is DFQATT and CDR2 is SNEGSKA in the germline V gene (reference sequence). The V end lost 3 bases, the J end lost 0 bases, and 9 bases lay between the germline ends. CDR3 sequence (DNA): TGCAGTGCTAGCATGGGGGCCTCCTACGAGCAGTACTTC. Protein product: CSASMGASYEQYF.

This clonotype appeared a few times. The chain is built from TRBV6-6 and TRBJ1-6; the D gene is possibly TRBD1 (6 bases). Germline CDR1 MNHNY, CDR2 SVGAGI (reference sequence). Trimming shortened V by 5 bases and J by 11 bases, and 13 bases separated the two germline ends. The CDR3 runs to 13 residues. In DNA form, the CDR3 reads TGTGCCAGCAGTGAATCGGACAGCACACCCCTCCACTTT. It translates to CASSESDSTPLHF.

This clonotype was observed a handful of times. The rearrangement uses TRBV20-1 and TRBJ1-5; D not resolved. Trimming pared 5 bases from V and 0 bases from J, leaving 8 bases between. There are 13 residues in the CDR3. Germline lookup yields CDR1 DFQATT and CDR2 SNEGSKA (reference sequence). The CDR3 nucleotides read TGCAGTGCTCCGGGCTATAGCAATCAGCCCCAGCATTTT. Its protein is CSAPGYSNQPQHF.

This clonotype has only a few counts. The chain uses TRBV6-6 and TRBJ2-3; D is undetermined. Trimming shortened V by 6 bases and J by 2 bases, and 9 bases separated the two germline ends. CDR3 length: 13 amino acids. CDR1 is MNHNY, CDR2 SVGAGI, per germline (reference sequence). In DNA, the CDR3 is TGTGCCAGCAGGCCCCAGTACACAGATACGCAGTATTTT. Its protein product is CASRPQYTDTQYF.

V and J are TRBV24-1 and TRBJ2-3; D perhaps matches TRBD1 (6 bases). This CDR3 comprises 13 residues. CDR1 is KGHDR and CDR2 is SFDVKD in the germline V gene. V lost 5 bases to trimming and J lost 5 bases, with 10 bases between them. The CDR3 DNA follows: TGTGCCACCAGTGGTCCAGGGGAAGATACGCAGTATTTT. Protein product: CATSGPGEDTQYF.

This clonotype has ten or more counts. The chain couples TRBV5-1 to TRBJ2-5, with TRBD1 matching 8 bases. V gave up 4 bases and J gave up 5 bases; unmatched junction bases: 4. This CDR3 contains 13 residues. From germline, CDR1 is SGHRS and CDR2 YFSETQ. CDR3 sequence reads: CASSRTGMETQYF. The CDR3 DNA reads TGCGCCAGCAGCAGGACAGGGATGGAGACCCAGTACTTC.

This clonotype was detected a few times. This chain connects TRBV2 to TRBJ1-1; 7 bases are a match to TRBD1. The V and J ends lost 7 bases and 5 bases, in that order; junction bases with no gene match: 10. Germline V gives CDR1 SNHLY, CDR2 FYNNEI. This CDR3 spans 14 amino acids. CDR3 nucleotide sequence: TGTGCCAGCACGACGCAGGGGGAAGAGACTGAAGCTTTCTTT. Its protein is CASTTQGEETEAFF.

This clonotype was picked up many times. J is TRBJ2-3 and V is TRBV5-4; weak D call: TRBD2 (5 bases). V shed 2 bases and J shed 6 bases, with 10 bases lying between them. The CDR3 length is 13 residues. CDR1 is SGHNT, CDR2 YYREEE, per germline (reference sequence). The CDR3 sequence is CASSFDSGDTQYF. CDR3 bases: TGTGCCAGCAGCTTCGACTCGGGGGATACGCAGTATTTT.

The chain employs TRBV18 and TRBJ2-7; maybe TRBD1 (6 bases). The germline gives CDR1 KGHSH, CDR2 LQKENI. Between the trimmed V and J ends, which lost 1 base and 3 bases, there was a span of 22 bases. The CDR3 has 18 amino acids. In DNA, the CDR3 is TGTGCCAGCTCACCACGCCCTGGCCTTACAGGGTCCGACTACGAGCAGTACTTC. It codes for CASSPRPGLTGSDYEQYF.

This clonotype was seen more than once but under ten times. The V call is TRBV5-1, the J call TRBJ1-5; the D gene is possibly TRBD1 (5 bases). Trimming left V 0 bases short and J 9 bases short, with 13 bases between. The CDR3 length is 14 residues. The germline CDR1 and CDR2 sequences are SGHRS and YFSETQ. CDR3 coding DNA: TGCGCCAGCAGCTTGGGGACAAGCTTTTCGCCCCAGCATTTT. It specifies CASSLGTSFSPQHF.

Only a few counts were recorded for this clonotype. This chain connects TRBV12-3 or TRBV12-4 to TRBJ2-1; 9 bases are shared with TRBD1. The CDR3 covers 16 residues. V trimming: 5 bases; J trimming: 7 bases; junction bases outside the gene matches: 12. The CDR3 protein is CASSPPRDRVGNEQFF. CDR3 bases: TGTGCCAGCAGTCCACCCCGGGACAGGGTTGGTAATGAGCAGTTCTTC.

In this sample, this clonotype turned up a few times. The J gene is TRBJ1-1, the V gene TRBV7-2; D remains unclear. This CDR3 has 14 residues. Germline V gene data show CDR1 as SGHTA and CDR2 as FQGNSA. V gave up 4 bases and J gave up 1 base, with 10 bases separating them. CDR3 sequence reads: CASSSQRGNTEAFF. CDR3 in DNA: TGTGCCAGCAGCTCCCAGAGAGGGAACACTGAAGCTTTCTTT.

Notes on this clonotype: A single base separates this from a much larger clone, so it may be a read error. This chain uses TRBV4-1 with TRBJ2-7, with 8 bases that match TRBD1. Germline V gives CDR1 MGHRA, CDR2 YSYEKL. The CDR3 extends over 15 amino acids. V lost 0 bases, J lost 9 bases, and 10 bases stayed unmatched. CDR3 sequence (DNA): TGCGCCAGCAGCCAAGATCACTTAGGACAGGGAGGGCAGTACTTC. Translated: CASSQDHLGQGGQYF.

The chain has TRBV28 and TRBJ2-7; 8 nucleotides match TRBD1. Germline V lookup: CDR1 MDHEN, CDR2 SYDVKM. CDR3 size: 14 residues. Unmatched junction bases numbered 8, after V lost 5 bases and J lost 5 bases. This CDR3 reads CASSAGGPRDEQYV. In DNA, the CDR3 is TGTGCCAGCAGTGCAGGGGGCCCCCGGGACGAGCAGTACGTC.

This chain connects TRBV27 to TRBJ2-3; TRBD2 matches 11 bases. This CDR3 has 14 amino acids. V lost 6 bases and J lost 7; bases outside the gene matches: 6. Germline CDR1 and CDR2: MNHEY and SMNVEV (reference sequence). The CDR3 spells CASRGSGGANTQYF. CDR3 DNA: TGTGCCAGCAGGGGTAGCGGGGGGGCTAATACGCAGTATTTT.

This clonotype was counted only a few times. Here the CDR3 reads CASTTGSGNSPLHF. CDR3 in DNA: TGCGCCAGCACAACAGGGTCAGGGAATTCACCCCTCCACTTT. The chain carries TRBV5-1 and TRBJ1-6; maybe TRBD1 (6 bases). The germline gives CDR1 SGHRS, CDR2 YFSETQ. Trimming took 6 bases from V and 7 from J, leaving 14 bases between them. The CDR3 is 14 residues long. Variable domain in full (rest from reference TRBV5-1 and TRBJ1-6): KAGVTQTPRYLIKTRGQQVTLSCSPISGHRSVSWYQQTPGQGLQFLFEYFSETQRNKGNFPGRFSGRQFSNSRSEMNVSTLELGDSALYLCASTTGSGNSPLHFGNGTRLTVT.

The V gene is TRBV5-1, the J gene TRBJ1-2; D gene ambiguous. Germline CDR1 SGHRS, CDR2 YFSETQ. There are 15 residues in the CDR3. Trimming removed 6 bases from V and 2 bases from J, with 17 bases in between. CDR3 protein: CASKNPLGSNYGYTF. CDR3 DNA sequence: TGCGCCAGCAAGAATCCTTTGGGAAGCAACTATGGCTACACCTTC.

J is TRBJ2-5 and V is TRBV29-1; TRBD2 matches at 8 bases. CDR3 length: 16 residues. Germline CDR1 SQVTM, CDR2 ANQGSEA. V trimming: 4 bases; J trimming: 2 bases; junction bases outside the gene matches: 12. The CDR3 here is CSVVRAGGAWQETQYF. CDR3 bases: TGCAGCGTTGTAAGGGCCGGGGGGGCGTGGCAAGAGACCCAGTACTTC.

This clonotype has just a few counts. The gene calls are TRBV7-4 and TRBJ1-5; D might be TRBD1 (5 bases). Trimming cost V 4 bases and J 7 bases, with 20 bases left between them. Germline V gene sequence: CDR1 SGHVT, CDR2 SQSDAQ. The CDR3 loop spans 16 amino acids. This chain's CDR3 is CASSSRTQSDGQPQHF. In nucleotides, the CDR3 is TGTGCCAGCAGCTCGAGGACACAGTCGGATGGGCAGCCCCAGCATTTT.

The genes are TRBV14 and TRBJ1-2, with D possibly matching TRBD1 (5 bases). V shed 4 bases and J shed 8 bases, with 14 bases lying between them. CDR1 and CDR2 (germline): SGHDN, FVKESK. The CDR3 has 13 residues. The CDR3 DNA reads TGTGCCAGCAGCCGGGACCAGGGACCGGGCTACACCTTC. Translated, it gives CASSRDQGPGYTF.

The CDR3 sequence is CSAFHTGGSPNEQFF. CDR3 bases: TGCAGTGCTTTCCATACAGGGGGATCTCCCAATGAGCAGTTCTTC. The gene calls are TRBV20-1 and TRBJ2-1, with TRBD1 matching 8 bases. The CDR3 has 15 residues. Losses at the gene ends were 5 bases for V and 6 bases for J; bases not matched to a gene: 12. CDR1 is DFQATT and CDR2 is SNEGSKA in the germline V gene (reference sequence).

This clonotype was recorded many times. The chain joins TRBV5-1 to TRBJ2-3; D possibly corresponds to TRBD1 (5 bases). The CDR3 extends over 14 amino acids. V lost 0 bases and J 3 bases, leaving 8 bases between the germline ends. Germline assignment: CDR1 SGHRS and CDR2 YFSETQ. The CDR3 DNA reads TGCGCCAGCAGCTTGGCAGGGAAGACAGATACGCAGTATTTT. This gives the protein CASSLAGKTDTQYF.

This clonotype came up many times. For the CDR3, the DNA is TGCGCCAGCAGCTTGACCCTCCAGGGAGAGACCCAGTACTTC. Residues: CASSLTLQGETQYF. V and J are TRBV5-1 and TRBJ2-5, with D maybe TRBD1 (5 bases). The germline V gene has CDR1 SGHRS and CDR2 YFSETQ. This CDR3 has 14 residues. The germline V and J ends were trimmed by 1 base and 4 bases, with 11 bases remaining between them.

The CDR3 loop is CASSRATESNQPQHF. CDR3 nucleotides: TGTGCCAGCAGTCGGGCGACAGAGAGCAATCAGCCCCAGCATTTT. J is TRBJ1-5 and V is TRBV6-6, with D perhaps TRBD1 (5 bases). The CDR3 is 15 amino acids. V shed 5 bases and J shed 1 base, with 12 bases lying between them. From germline, CDR1 is MNHNY and CDR2 SVGAGI (reference sequence).

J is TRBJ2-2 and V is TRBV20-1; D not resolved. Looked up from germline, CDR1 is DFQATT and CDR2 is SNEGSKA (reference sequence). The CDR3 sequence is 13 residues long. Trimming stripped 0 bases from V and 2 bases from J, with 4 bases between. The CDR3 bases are TGCAGTGCTAGAGATGTAAACACCGGGGAGCTGTTTTTT. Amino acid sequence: CSARDVNTGELFF.

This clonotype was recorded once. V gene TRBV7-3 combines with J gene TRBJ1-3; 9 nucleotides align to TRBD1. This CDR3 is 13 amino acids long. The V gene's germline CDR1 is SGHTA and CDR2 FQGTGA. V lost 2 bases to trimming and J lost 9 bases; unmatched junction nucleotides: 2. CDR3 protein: CASSLGTGRTIYF. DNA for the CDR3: TGTGCCAGCAGCTTAGGGACAGGGCGCACCATATATTTT.

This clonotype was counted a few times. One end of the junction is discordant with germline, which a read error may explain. The CDR3 here is CASTGQGAASGANVLNF. In nucleotides, the CDR3 is TGTGCCAGCACCGGACAGGGGGCGGCCTCCGGGGCCAACGTCCTGAATTTC. The chain has TRBV7-9 and TRBJ2-6, with 11 bases that match TRBD1. CDR1 is SEHNR, CDR2 FQNEAQ, per germline (reference sequence). This CDR3 is 17 amino acids long.

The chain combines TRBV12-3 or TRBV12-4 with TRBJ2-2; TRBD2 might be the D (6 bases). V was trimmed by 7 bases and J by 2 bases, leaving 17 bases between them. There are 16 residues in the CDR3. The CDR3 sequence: CASNQPPGLNTGELFF. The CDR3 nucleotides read TGTGCCAGCAACCAACCGCCGGGACTTAACACCGGGGAGCTGTTTTTT.

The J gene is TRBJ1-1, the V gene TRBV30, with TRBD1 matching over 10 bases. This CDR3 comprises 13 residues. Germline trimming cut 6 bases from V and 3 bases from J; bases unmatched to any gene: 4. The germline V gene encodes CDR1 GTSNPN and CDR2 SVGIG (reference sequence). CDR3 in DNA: TGTGCCTGCAGGGACAGGGGCGACACTGAAGCTTTCTTT. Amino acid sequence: CACRDRGDTEAFF.